The entry that follows covers one TCR beta chain sequence. The antigen is undetermined. Profiling relied on immunoSEQ multiplex PCR, and the TCRdb table lists in-frame clones only, not all of them. The sample carries some 7,800 clones, over 75% recorded once. Trimming left V 4 bases short and J 0 bases short, with 14 bases between. The CDR3 consists of 16 residues. Germline V lookup: CDR1 SGHDT, CDR2 YYEEEE. The data belong to a study of tumor-infiltrating lymphocytes in localized non-small cell lung cancer. Study as a whole: Tumor tissue and non-adjacent uninvolved lung came from each patient.

Study results and caveats: Compared with uninvolved lung, tumors showed higher T cell infiltration by TCRbeta sequencing.

Sample: lung tumor tissue. This TCR came from a human donor with non-small cell lung cancer. The chain uses TRBV5-6 and TRBJ2-1; a possible D gene is TRBD2 (6 bases). The CDR3 nucleotides are TGTGCCAGCAGCCCTGGACGGGGGAGCTCCTACAATGAGCAGTTCTTC. It encodes CASSPGRGSSYNEQFF.